A single T cell receptor (beta chain) is shown here with its context. The antigen is not known. The PCR employed 60 Vbeta primers together with 13 Jbeta primers. As originally analysed: Around 10 million of the about 80 million unique TCR beta chains counted in a later analysis were shared. Sequenced by immunoSEQ multiplex PCR; TCRdb stores in-frame clones only, minus some. V and J calls and clone size are those listed in that table; D and trimming were worked out from the DNA. The sample comprises 65,000 to 90,000 clones, less than 80% of which are singletons, and around 9.3% rests with the top ten. The data were taken from a study of cytomegalovirus exposure and HLA in healthy donors. Study conclusions and caveats: DRB1 had the most TCR associations and HLA-C the fewest, a later analysis found, with rates varying by HLA locus. Per published accounts, TCR beta sequences correctly predicted the HLA-A and HLA-B alleles of most subjects.

The CDR3 is 14 amino acids. V lost 4 bases, J lost 2 bases, and 3 bases stayed unmatched. Germline CDR1 is LGHNA and CDR2 is YNFKEQ. This TCR was recovered from a woman in her forties in good health and CMV-seropositive. The sample consisted of PBMCs. The chain joins TRBV4-2 to TRBJ2-5; the match to TRBD2 covers 8 bases. CDR3 sequence: CASSLGLEQETQYF. The CDR3 DNA follows: TGTGCCAGCAGCCTGGGACTAGAGCAAGAGACCCAGTACTTC.